Detailed here is one T cell receptor (beta chain). Assay: immunoSEQ multiplex PCR; the TCRdb copy retains only in-frame clones and omits some. This table holds about 2,200,000 clones, about 92% found once. The germline CDR1 and CDR2 sequences are MNHNY and SVGAGI (reference sequence). The CDR3 length is 15 residues. The V and J ends lost 0 bases and 0 bases respectively, with 9 bases between them. Naivety among CD8 cells was defined by CD45RO negativity and positive CCR7 selection, thereby excluding terminally differentiated effector memory CD45RA+ cells. The record originates from a study of shared clonotypes between healthy human individuals.

Sequencing input: naive CD8+ T cells from PBMCs. J is TRBJ2-7 and V is TRBV6-6; D not resolved. The receptor comes from a young man in good health. Some clones in this sample may be carry-over from other donors' samples. CDR3 in amino acids: CASSYSSDPSYEQYF. Written as DNA, the CDR3 is TGTGCCAGCAGTTACTCGAGCGATCCCTCCTACGAGCAGTACTTC.